Listed below are T cell receptor beta chains from one sample, sequenced in a study of T cells in Graves' hyperthyroidism and ophthalmopathy. From the multiplex PCR reads, TCRdb called clonotypes with MiXCR, one entry per CDR3 protein. Among about 600,000 distinct CDR3 sequences listed, 16% were seen once. The sequenced sample was blood. The receptors originated from a middle-aged woman with Graves' ophthalmopathy. Each CDR3 is given with its conserved first and last residue. Fields, in order: V gene, J gene, D gene, clone size, CDR3 DNA, CDR3 protein. The D gene is left open where the match is weak. Clone size is stated in some rows and not others, as once, few, many or a class when expanded.

TRBV28	TRBJ1-2	TRBD1	few	TGTGCCAGCAGTCCAACAGGGGCAAATAACTATGGCTACACCTTC	CASSPTGANNYGYTF
TRBV24-1	TRBJ1-4	-	-	TGTGCCACCAGTGATTTCGGAGGGTCGGGTCCTAGGGGGACTAATGAAAAACTGTTTTTT	CATSDFGGSGPRGTNEKLFF
TRBV5-6	TRBJ2-3	TRBD2	-	TGTGCCAGCAGTTCGCTAGCCGGGACTAGCGGGAGAATGATGCAGTATTTT	CASSSLAGTSGRMMQYF
TRBV4-2	TRBJ1-6	-	once	TGTGCCAGCAGCGCGAAACCTCAGGGGTTCGATAATTCACCCCTCCACTTT	CASSAKPQGFDNSPLHF
TRBV5-5	TRBJ2-7	-	many	TGTGCCAGCAACCCGGGACCCGTCTACGAGCAGTACTTC	CASNPGPVYEQYF
TRBV5-1	TRBJ2-2	TRBD1	-	TGCGCCAGCAGCTTGGCAGCAGGGGGCCCCGGGGAGCTGTTTTTT	CASSLAAGGPGELFF
TRBV12-5	TRBJ1-1	TRBD1	-	TGTGCTAGTGGCCGGGGACAGGGGAACACTGAAGCTTTCTTT	CASGRGQGNTEAFF
TRBV19	TRBJ2-3	TRBD2	-	TGTGCCAGTAGTATTGGGACTAGCGGGAGCCTCACAGATACGCAGTATTTT	CASSIGTSGSLTDTQYF
TRBV20-1	TRBJ1-1	-	-	TGCAGTGCCACGGACCGACCCGGGGACACTGAAGCTTTCTTT	CSATDRPGDTEAFF
TRBV4-1	TRBJ2-1	-	-	TGCGCCAGCAGCCAAGCCGGGACTGGAAACAATGAGCAGTTCTTC	CASSQAGTGNNEQFF
TRBV19	TRBJ2-5	-	-	TGTGCCAGTAGTATCCGGAGGGTCGGGCAAGAGACCCAGTACTTC	CASSIRRVGQETQYF
TRBV6-2/TRBV6-3	TRBJ1-5	TRBD1	many	TGTGCCAGCAGCCGACAGGGCAGCAATCAGCCCCAGCATTTT	CASSRQGSNQPQHF
TRBV7-8	TRBJ2-3	-	-	TGTGCCAGCAGCTTAATTACAGTTGACGGCACAGATACGCAGTATTTT	CASSLITVDGTDTQYF
TRBV7-2	TRBJ2-2	-	few	TGTGCCAGCAGCTTAGACAGGGTCGCCGGGGAGCTGTTTTTT	CASSLDRVAGELFF
TRBV19	TRBJ1-5	-	-	TGTGCCAGTAATTGGGGGTTTCAGCCCCAGCATTTT	CASNWGFQPQHF